Below are 9 T cell receptor beta chains sequenced from a single sample in a study of cytomegalovirus exposure and HLA in healthy donors. Researchers ran the PCR with 60 Vbeta and 13 Jbeta primers. Produced via immunoSEQ multiplex PCR; TCRdb's table is partial and in-frame only. The data show about 220,000 clones, approximately 80% seen once. The sequencing sample was made of PBMCs. Every receptor here comes from a boy aged 2-15 years in good health and CMV-seronegative.

V and J are TRBV27 and TRBJ2-7, with 9 bases that match TRBD2. CDR1 MNHEY and CDR2 SMNVEV come from the germline V gene (reference sequence). Trimming took 5 bases from V and 3 from J; bases not matched to a gene: 5. The CDR3 totals 14 residues. The CDR3 nucleotides read TGTGCCAGCAGTCAACGACTAGCGGTCTACGAGCAGTACTTC. This translates into CASSQRLAVYEQYF.

The chain has TRBV12-5 and TRBJ1-5, with TRBD1 identical over 11 bases. Germline V gives CDR1 LGHNT, CDR2 FRNRAP. The CDR3 length is 16 residues. Germline trimming cut 1 base from V and 6 bases from J; bases unmatched to any gene: 5. CDR3 sequence reads: CASGLGDRGKGQPQHF. The CDR3 bases are TGTGCTAGTGGTTTGGGGGACAGGGGGAAGGGTCAGCCCCAGCATTTT.

The genes are TRBV1 and TRBJ2-3; the DNA was not compared with TRBD2, the D call given in the table. TRBV1 is recorded as a pseudogene. The CDR3 has 18 amino acids. The CDR3 loop is CTSSKRTRGLVSTDTQYF. CDR3 in DNA: TGCACCAGCAGCAAAAGGACGCGGGGGCTAGTTAGCACAGATACGCAGTATTTT.

The rearrangement uses TRBV5-1 and TRBJ2-7, with a tentative D call TRBD1 (5 bases). With 0 bases removed from V and 5 bases from J, the gap between germline ends came to 15 bases. In germline, CDR1 is SGHRS, CDR2 YFSETQ. The CDR3 covers 15 residues. CDR3 loop: CASSLAGVGADEQYF. CDR3 bases: TGCGCCAGCAGCTTGGCCGGAGTAGGGGCGGACGAGCAGTACTTC.

The chain couples TRBV4-1 to TRBJ2-1; tentatively, D is TRBD2 (6 bases). Per the germline V gene, CDR1 is MGHRA and CDR2 is YSYEKL. CDR3 size: 14 residues. V was trimmed by 5 bases and J by 6 bases, leaving 14 bases between them. The CDR3 region is CASSSRDGLNEQFF. CDR3 in DNA: TGCGCCAGCAGCTCGCGGGACGGACTCAATGAGCAGTTCTTC.

The chain has TRBV6-1 and TRBJ2-4; D remains ambiguous. CDR3 size: 14 residues. The V end was cut by 2 bases, the J end by 5 bases, with 10 bases between. Per germline, CDR1 MNHNS and CDR2 SASEGT. The DNA of the CDR3 is TGTGCCAGCAGTGAATCGGGTTTGCAAAACATTCAGTACTTC. This sequence encodes CASSESGLQNIQYF.

This clone appeared a few times. The chain uses TRBV2 and TRBJ1-2; possibly TRBD1 for D (6 bases). The V and J ends lost 2 bases and 10 bases respectively, with 11 bases between them. Germline lookup yields CDR1 SNHLY and CDR2 FYNNEI. The CDR3 runs 12 residues. CDR3 in DNA: TGTGCCAGCAGTGAACCGACAGGAGCCTACACCTTC. Residues: CASSEPTGAYTF.

The rearrangement joins TRBV5-1 to TRBJ2-2; TRBD1 matches 7 bases. The V gene end was trimmed by 4 bases and the J gene end by 2 bases; junction bases not matched to a gene: 5. Germline-derived CDR1 and CDR2 are SGHRS and YFSETQ. This CDR3 has 15 amino acids. This CDR3 is CASSPDRVNTGELFF. The CDR3, as DNA: TGCGCCAGCAGCCCTGACAGGGTTAACACCGGGGAGCTGTTTTTT.

The chain is built from TRBV6-5 and TRBJ1-1; a weak D match, TRBD1 (5 bases). Per the germline V gene, CDR1 is MNHEY and CDR2 is SVGAGI. The ends were cut back, 0 bases at V and 1 base at J, with 12 bases in the middle. The length of the CDR3 is 16 residues. CDR3 sequence (DNA): TGTGCCAGCAGTTACTCGAATGGGGCAGGGAACACTGAAGCTTTCTTT. Its translation is CASSYSNGAGNTEAFF.